A single T cell receptor (beta chain) is shown here with its context. Its cognate antigen is unknown. V was shortened by 8 bases and J by 2 bases, with 10 bases between the two germline ends. CDR3 length equals 12 residues. Germline lookup yields CDR1 MNHNY and CDR2 SVGAGI (reference sequence). The data were produced by immunoSEQ multiplex PCR, yet TCRdb's version contains in-frame clones alone and is incomplete. Of some 50,000 clones listed, around four fifths are singletons. These data come from a study of OX40 agonist ivuxolimab in advanced cancers. Points from the study as a whole: At 0.1 to 3.0 mg/kg, clonal expansion of CD4+ and CD8+ blood T cells had occurred by week 6.

If patients had autoimmune disease history or systemic immunosuppression, they were excluded. V is TRBV6-6 and J is TRBJ2-7; D may be TRBD1 or TRBD2 (5 bases each). The TCR originated in an adult with an advanced solid tumor such as melanoma, head and neck, liver or kidney cancer. The material sequenced was CD4+ or CD8+ T cells sorted from blood, taken in a trial of the OX40 agonist ivuxolimab. The CDR3 loop reads CASRDLAYEQYF. The CDR3 region has the DNA TGTGCCAGCCGGGACCTCGCCTACGAGCAGTACTTC.